This paragraph reports one TCR beta chain. Antigen: not known. V trimming: 5 bases; J trimming: 2 bases; junction bases outside the gene matches: 8. In germline, CDR1 is SGHTA, CDR2 FQGTGA. This CDR3 comprises 15 residues. Amplification of TCR alpha and beta CDR3 regions from RNA used iRepertoire nested multiplex PCR. TCRdb recomputed calls from the multiplex PCR reads with MiXCR, one row per CDR3 protein. The table includes more than 95,000 distinct CDR3 sequences, roughly 24% detected once. The sample originates from a study of glioma-infiltrating T cells. Study results and caveats: Tissue-blood divergence was below expectation in non-neoplastic patients, above in gliomas.

The sequencing sample was made of glioma tissue, nonneoplastic brain tissue, or PBMCs (not recorded which). This rearrangement joins TRBV7-3 to TRBJ2-7, with 8 bases fitting TRBD1. The origin of this receptor is a human donor with low-grade glioma or glioblastoma, undergoing nonglioma brain surgery, or in good health (not recorded which). The CDR3 here is CASSLTGTGAYEQYF. CDR3 bases: TGTGCCAGCAGCCTTACCGGGACAGGCGCCTACGAGCAGTACTTC.